The present entry profiles one T cell receptor (beta chain) with its context. Its matching antigen is unknown. The data are from a study of shared clonotypes between healthy human individuals. Study results and limitations: An expected dependence of interdonor clonotype sharing on sequencing depth was noted. Clonotypes not shared had lower generation probabilities than those common to all four donors.

Germline lookup yields CDR1 KGHSH and CDR2 LQKENI. The J segment lost 2 bases and the V segment lost 5 bases, leaving 7 bases of the junction unmatched. The CDR3 has 16 amino acids. Per the study methods: As immunoSEQ supplied junction-only sequences (without quality scores), filtering differed. The protocol was immunoSEQ multiplex PCR, while the TCRdb copy is restricted to in-frame clones and leaves out a portion. V and J calls plus clone size are reproduced from that table; the DNA served to infer D and trimming. The data contain around 1.6 million clones, 98% of them singletons. The source material was naive CD4+ T cells sorted from blood. Subset here: CD45RA+ positively selected. The TCR was taken from a man aged 25-45 years in good health. The V and J genes are TRBV18 and TRBJ2-5, with 11 bases identical to TRBD1. CDR3 sequence (DNA): TGTGCCAGCTCATCATGGACAGGGGGCGGGCAAGAGACCCAGTACTTC. Amino acids: CASSSWTGGGQETQYF. The full variable domain, rest sourced from reference TRBV18 and TRBJ2-5, is NAGVMQNPRHLVRRRGQEARLRCSPMKGHSHVYWYRQLPEEGLKFMVYLQKENIIDESGMPKERFSAEFPKEGPSILRIQQVVRGDSAAYFCASSSWTGGGQETQYFGPGTRLLVL.